This TCR beta chain was observed in a study of blood T cell repertoires in COVID-19. Turning to the study itself: Whether acute or convalescent, the COVID-19 samples came from the United States, Italy and Spain.

Enrolment of Seattle patients took place during active infection, and they were followed longitudinally. Original methodology: Cell counts per sample came from amplifying reference gene primers. Profiled with immunoSEQ multiplex PCR; TCRdb holds only in-frame clones, not every one. That table furnishes V, J and clone size, whereas the DNA furnished D and trimming. The sample contains 220,000 or so clones, 82% of which appear only once. Trimming cost V 6 bases and J 3 bases; bases outside gene matches: 2. The CDR3 consists of 13 residues. CDR1 is SNHLY, CDR2 FYNNEI, per germline. This clonotype was obtained from a woman aged 80 or over with COVID-19, enrolled during active disease. The gene calls are TRBV2 and TRBJ1-5; 7 bases agree with TRBD1. Sequences were obtained from peripheral blood. The CDR3 loop is CASRGQANQPQHF. DNA for the CDR3: TGTGCCAGCAGAGGACAGGCCAATCAGCCCCAGCATTTT.